This TCR beta chain was obtained from a study of OX40 agonist ivuxolimab in advanced cancers. Study-wide context: Prior checkpoint blockade (anti-PD-1, anti-PD-L1 or anti-CTLA-4) was permitted; under 50% had it.

Profiling relied on immunoSEQ multiplex PCR, and the TCRdb table lists in-frame clones only, not all of them. This sample yields around 41,000 clones, of which over 80% are seen a single time; about 2.7% belongs to the top ten. Patients were ruled out by autoimmune disease history or systemic immunosuppression. Concerning this clone itself: The antigen remains undetermined.

The CDR3 is 14 residues long. Between the trimmed V and J ends, which lost 2 bases and 4 bases, there was a span of 11 bases. The V gene's germline CDR1 is MGHDK and CDR2 SYGVNS. Study findings and constraints: Average numbers of expanded clones were greater in CD8+ T cells than in CD4+. CD4+ and CD8+ blood T cells expanded clonally by week 6 at 0.1 to 3.0 mg/kg.

The chain has TRBV25-1 and TRBJ1-1, with D possibly being TRBD1 (6 bases). The clonotype comes from an adult with an advanced solid tumor such as melanoma, head and neck, liver or kidney cancer. Sequenced material: CD4+ or CD8+ T cells sorted from blood, taken in a trial of the OX40 agonist ivuxolimab. Here the CDR3 DNA reads TGTGCCAGCAGTGAACGGGGAGGGGGCACTGAAGCTTTCTTT. Translating it yields CASSERGGGTEAFF. The entire variable domain, with the rest obtained from reference TRBV25-1 and TRBJ1-1, is as follows: EADIYQTPRYLVIGTGKKITLECSQTMGHDKMYWYQQDPGMELHLIHYSYGVNSTEKGDLSSESTVSRIRTEHFPLTLESARPSHTSQYLCASSERGGGTEAFFGQGTRLTVV.